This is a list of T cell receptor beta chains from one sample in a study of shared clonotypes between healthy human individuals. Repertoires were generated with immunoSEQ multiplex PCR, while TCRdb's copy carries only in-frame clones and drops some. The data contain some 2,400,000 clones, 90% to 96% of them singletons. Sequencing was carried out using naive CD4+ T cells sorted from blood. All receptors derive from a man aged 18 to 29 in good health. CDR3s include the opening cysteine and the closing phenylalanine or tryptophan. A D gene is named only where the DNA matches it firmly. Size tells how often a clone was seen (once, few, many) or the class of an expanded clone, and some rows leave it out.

DNA: TGTGCCAGCAGCCCTTGGGGGTTAAACACCGGGGAGCTGTTTTTT
CDR3: CASSPWGLNTGELFF
D: NA
J: TRBJ2-2
V: TRBV7-9
size: NA

DNA: TGTGCCAGCAGTGATTCGGGGGGCCAAGAGACCCAGTACTTC
CDR3: CASSDSGGQETQYF
D: TRBD2
J: TRBJ2-5
V: TRBV2
size: once

DNA: TGCGCCAGCGCTGGGTCCGGGGGCACCTACAATGAGCAGTTCTTC
CDR3: CASAGSGGTYNEQFF
D: NA
J: TRBJ2-1
V: TRBV5-1
size: NA

DNA: TGTGCCAGCAGCTTACCTCCCCGGACTAGTGGGAGGTCCTACAATGAGCAGTTCTTC
CDR3: CASSLPPRTSGRSYNEQFF
D: TRBD2
J: TRBJ2-1
V: TRBV7-2
size: NA

DNA: TGTGCCAGCAGCTTGATGGGGACCGCAACTTTGGGCGGAAACACCATATATTTT
CDR3: CASSLMGTATLGGNTIYF
D: NA
J: TRBJ1-3
V: TRBV5-6
size: NA

DNA: TGTGCCAGCAGTGATCCAGGGTACAGTGATGGCTACACCTTC
CDR3: CASSDPGYSDGYTF
D: NA
J: TRBJ1-2
V: TRBV2
size: once

DNA: TGTGCCAGTAGTCTCGAGAGGGCCTACGAGCAGTACTTC
CDR3: CASSLERAYEQYF
D: NA
J: TRBJ2-7
V: TRBV19
size: NA

DNA: TGTGCCAGCAGCTTAAGTATGGGTCGGCAGGGCCACTTCTACGAGCAGTACTTC
CDR3: CASSLSMGRQGHFYEQYF
D: NA
J: TRBJ2-7
V: TRBV5-5
size: NA

DNA: TGTGCCAGCAGCTTGAGACGTACAGGGTGGAACACCGGGGAGCTGTTTTTT
CDR3: CASSLRRTGWNTGELFF
D: NA
J: TRBJ2-2
V: TRBV5-6
size: NA

DNA: TGCGCCAGCAGCTTGGCCGAAAATACGCAGTATTTT
CDR3: CASSLAENTQYF
D: NA
J: TRBJ2-3
V: TRBV5-1
size: NA

DNA: TGTGCCATCAGCCGAAACAGGGACACTGAAGCTTTCTTT
CDR3: CAISRNRDTEAFF
D: NA
J: TRBJ1-1
V: TRBV10-3
size: NA

DNA: TGTGCCAGCAGTCTTAATAGGTTGGACTATGGCTACACCTTC
CDR3: CASSLNRLDYGYTF
D: NA
J: TRBJ1-2
V: TRBV28
size: NA

DNA: TGTGCCAGCAGCTTGGAAGGAGTGGGGACCCAGTACTTC
CDR3: CASSLEGVGTQYF
D: NA
J: TRBJ2-5
V: TRBV5-6
size: once

DNA: TGTGCCAGCAGTTTATGGGACAGGGGGTACAAACTGTTTTTT
CDR3: CASSLWDRGYKLFF
D: TRBD1
J: TRBJ1-4
V: TRBV28
size: NA

DNA: TGCGCCAGCAGCGCCGGGGGGCCCTCCTACGAGCAGTACTTC
CDR3: CASSAGGPSYEQYF
D: NA
J: TRBJ2-7
V: TRBV10-1
size: NA

DNA: TGTGCCAGCAGCTTAGGACTCCCAGGGTACAATGAGCAGTTCTTC
CDR3: CASSLGLPGYNEQFF
D: NA
J: TRBJ2-1
V: TRBV7-2
size: NA

DNA: TGTGCCAGCAGCTTTAGAAGGGGCTCTGCTGGAAACACCATATATTTT
CDR3: CASSFRRGSAGNTIYF
D: NA
J: TRBJ1-3
V: TRBV11-2
size: NA

DNA: TGTGCCAGCAGAGGTGGACAGGGGGCGGGTCAGCCCCAGCATTTT
CDR3: CASRGGQGAGQPQHF
D: TRBD1
J: TRBJ1-5
V: TRBV6-1
size: NA

DNA: TGCGCCAGCAGCCGCTCGCCCGTGAACACCGGGGAGCTGTTTTTT
CDR3: CASSRSPVNTGELFF
D: NA
J: TRBJ2-2
V: TRBV4-1
size: NA

DNA: TGTGCCAGCAGTTTATCAATCCGCCCCGGGACAGGGGCCTACGAGCAGTACTTC
CDR3: CASSLSIRPGTGAYEQYF
D: TRBD1
J: TRBJ2-7
V: TRBV28
size: NA

DNA: TGTGCCAGCAGCCGGGCGAGGGGTTACAATGAGCAGTTCTTC
CDR3: CASSRARGYNEQFF
D: NA
J: TRBJ2-1
V: TRBV11-2
size: NA

DNA: TGTGCCAGCTCACCATTTGTAGATTCGGGAACCGGGGAGCTGTTTTTT
CDR3: CASSPFVDSGTGELFF
D: NA
J: TRBJ2-2
V: TRBV18
size: NA

DNA: TGTGCCAGCAGCTTCCCGGGACAGAGCTCCTACGAGCAGTACTTC
CDR3: CASSFPGQSSYEQYF
D: TRBD1
J: TRBJ2-7
V: TRBV5-4
size: NA

DNA: TGTGCCAGCAGCTTGGGGCCGGGACAGGGGCGCGAAAAACTGTTTTTT
CDR3: CASSLGPGQGREKLFF
D: TRBD1
J: TRBJ1-4
V: TRBV5-4
size: once

DNA: TGTGCCTGGACTAAGGGGGACAATAACAATGAGCAGTTCTTC
CDR3: CAWTKGDNNNEQFF
D: NA
J: TRBJ2-1
V: TRBV30
size: NA

DNA: TGTGCCAGCAGCCCTACCGGGACAGATAATGGCTACACCTTC
CDR3: CASSPTGTDNGYTF
D: TRBD1
J: TRBJ1-2
V: TRBV5-6
size: NA

DNA: TGTGCCAGCAGCTCGTTGGGACACAACGAGCAGTACTTC
CDR3: CASSSLGHNEQYF
D: NA
J: TRBJ2-7
V: TRBV11-2
size: NA

DNA: TGTGCCAGCAGCTTGGGGACCGGTAGCTCTGGAAACACCATATATTTT
CDR3: CASSLGTGSSGNTIYF
D: NA
J: TRBJ1-3
V: TRBV5-6
size: NA

DNA: TGTGCCTGGAGTTATGGGGGCGTCGATCAGCCCCAGCATTTT
CDR3: CAWSYGGVDQPQHF
D: NA
J: TRBJ1-5
V: TRBV30
size: NA

DNA: TGTGCCAGCAGTGGGGTTTGGGGCTACACCTTC
CDR3: CASSGVWGYTF
D: NA
J: TRBJ1-2
V: TRBV9
size: NA

DNA: TGTGCCAGCAGCGCTACCCCGGGGACTCCCGTTTCACCCCTCCACTTT
CDR3: CASSATPGTPVSPLHF
D: NA
J: TRBJ1-6
V: TRBV9
size: NA

DNA: TGTGCCACCGGGGCGGGAAACACGAACACCGGGGAGCTGTTTTTT
CDR3: CATGAGNTNTGELFF
D: NA
J: TRBJ2-2
V: TRBV10-3
size: NA

DNA: TGTGCCATCAGTGAAAGTCAATCTGGGGCCAACGTCCTGACTTTC
CDR3: CAISESQSGANVLTF
D: NA
J: TRBJ2-6
V: TRBV10-3
size: NA

DNA: TGCGCCAGCAGCTTAACAGGGGGCACTGAAGCTTTCTTT
CDR3: CASSLTGGTEAFF
D: TRBD1
J: TRBJ1-1
V: TRBV5-1
size: NA

DNA: TGTGCCAGCACCTTAGGGGGGGTAAGCTCCTACGAGCAGTACTTC
CDR3: CASTLGGVSSYEQYF
D: NA
J: TRBJ2-7
V: TRBV2
size: NA

DNA: TGTGCCAGCAGCTTTAGGATGAACACTGAAGCTTTCTTT
CDR3: CASSFRMNTEAFF
D: NA
J: TRBJ1-1
V: TRBV7-2
size: NA

DNA: TGTGCCAGCAGCTTACAGATTCAGGCGGGAAGAGAGACCCAGTACTTC
CDR3: CASSLQIQAGRETQYF
D: NA
J: TRBJ2-5
V: TRBV5-6
size: NA

DNA: TGTGCCATCAGCCCGAGTTGGACGGAAGGCTACACCTTC
CDR3: CAISPSWTEGYTF
D: NA
J: TRBJ1-2
V: TRBV10-3
size: NA

DNA: TGTGCCAGCAGGGCCGGGATTAACTATGGCTACACCTTC
CDR3: CASRAGINYGYTF
D: NA
J: TRBJ1-2
V: TRBV6-5
size: NA

DNA: TGTGCCAGCAGCTTAGCCTCCGGACCCTACAATGAGCAGTTCTTC
CDR3: CASSLASGPYNEQFF
D: NA
J: TRBJ2-1
V: TRBV7-3
size: NA

DNA: TGTGCCAGTGGAGGGGGAGCTTACGAGCAGTACTTC
CDR3: CASGGGAYEQYF
D: NA
J: TRBJ2-7
V: TRBV25-1
size: NA

DNA: TGTGCCAGCAGTTTGAGCGGGGCGACAGATACGCAGTATTTT
CDR3: CASSLSGATDTQYF
D: TRBD2
J: TRBJ2-3
V: TRBV28
size: NA

DNA: TGCGCCAGCAGCCTAGGGGCTATCGCAGATACGCAGTATTTT
CDR3: CASSLGAIADTQYF
D: NA
J: TRBJ2-3
V: TRBV5-1
size: NA

DNA: TGTGCCAGCAGCAAACAGGGGGCTCCTCACTATGGCTACACCTTC
CDR3: CASSKQGAPHYGYTF
D: TRBD1
J: TRBJ1-2
V: TRBV28
size: NA

DNA: TGTGCCAGCACCGAGACATTAGCAACGAACACTGAAGCTTTCTTT
CDR3: CASTETLATNTEAFF
D: NA
J: TRBJ1-1
V: TRBV6-1
size: NA

DNA: TGCGCCAGCAGCCGGGGGTTTAGCGGGCTACAGCGGGAGACCCAGTACTTC
CDR3: CASSRGFSGLQRETQYF
D: TRBD2
J: TRBJ2-5
V: TRBV5-1
size: NA

DNA: TGCGCCAGCAGCCTAGCGGGAGGGCCTTTTAGTGAGCAGTTCTTC
CDR3: CASSLAGGPFSEQFF
D: TRBD2
J: TRBJ2-1
V: TRBV4-3
size: NA

DNA: TGTGCCAGCTCACCTGGGACAGGGGGCGCAGATGGCTACACCTTC
CDR3: CASSPGTGGADGYTF
D: TRBD1
J: TRBJ1-2
V: TRBV18
size: NA

DNA: TGTGCCAGCAGCTTGGAAAGTGGGGCCAACGTCCTGACTTTC
CDR3: CASSLESGANVLTF
D: NA
J: TRBJ2-6
V: TRBV5-4
size: NA

DNA: TGTGCCACCCATCCTATCCGGACGAAGGGTCAGCCCCAGCATTTT
CDR3: CATHPIRTKGQPQHF
D: NA
J: TRBJ1-5
V: TRBV19
size: few

DNA: TGTGCCAGCAGCGGACAGTTAGTAGCCAAAAACATTCAGTACTTC
CDR3: CASSGQLVAKNIQYF
D: NA
J: TRBJ2-4
V: TRBV2
size: NA

DNA: TGTGCCAGCAGCTGGGGGACAGCGAACACCGGGGAGCTGTTTTTT
CDR3: CASSWGTANTGELFF
D: TRBD1
J: TRBJ2-2
V: TRBV11-2
size: NA

DNA: TGTGCCAGCACTCTAACAGCCTACGAGCAGTACTTC
CDR3: CASTLTAYEQYF
D: NA
J: TRBJ2-7
V: TRBV2
size: NA

DNA: TGTGCCAGCAGCGGGCTTATCAATGAGCAGTTCTTC
CDR3: CASSGLINEQFF
D: NA
J: TRBJ2-1
V: TRBV9
size: NA